This T cell receptor (beta chain) was found in a study of PD-L1 blockade in urothelial cancer (dated by TCRdb to about 2017). Context from the whole study: Every patient began therapy in 2014 and was given atezolizumab 1,200 mg intravenously every 3 weeks. Pretreatment tumor samples, along with matched peripheral blood collected serially before and after atezolizumab treatment, underwent TCR sequencing. Blood samples were analyzed 3 weeks after the start of treatment (second dose) and 6 weeks after the start of treatment. Whole exome sequencing and RNA sequencing of pretreatment tumors were performed alongside TCR sequencing in the same patients. Nine patients reached durable clinical benefit, while 20 or so patients did not. Patients had an ECOG performance status of 0 or 1 and had received between 0 and 3 prior chemotherapy regimens. Under 30 patients had pretreatment blood TCR-seq, 24 had at least one posttreatment blood collection, and 24 had tumor TCR-seq. Somatic, immune and clinical correlates of response to PD-L1 blockade with atezolizumab in urothelial cancer were the focus of an exploratory multi-omic analysis. Blood samples yielded a median of around 150,000 T cells and around 83,000 unique TCRs, with median clonality 0.080. Twenty-five of 29 patients were identified as males with urothelial cancer of bladder origin, and a prior smoking history was reported by 18 of 29 patients. Durable clinical benefit was defined as progression-free survival longer than 6 months, and TCR features were also tested against progression-free and overall survival.

Each PCR received spiked-in synthetic TCR analog templates so that absolute template abundance could be estimated from read counts. The immunoSEQ assay used bias-controlled V and J gene primers to amplify TCRbeta CDR3 regions from genomic DNA. Rearranged TCRbeta segments were sequenced at approximately 20X coverage. From the authors' description of their analysis: Clustering was used to correct sequencing errors, and CDR3s were annotated against IMGT to assign V, D and J genes. Downstream analyses used only productive TCRbeta rearrangements and left out out-of-frame or stop-codon sequences. Clonality was calculated as one minus the Shannon entropy normalized by the log of the number of unique productive sequences. Clones differing between time points or between blood and tumor were identified by Fisher's exact test with Benjamini-Hochberg correction at adjusted p below 0.01. In TCRdb, the immuneACCESS table is reduced to in-frame sequences with V and J assigned. These tables do not hold every clone; where another copy was compared, an unresolved V gene accounts for under half, and the others remain unexplained. V and J calls and clone size are copied from that table; D and trimming were computed from the DNA. The sample includes about 42,000 clones, with around 84% observed a single time. Roughly 2.8% of the sample is held by the ten biggest clonotypes.

Clipping removes 5 bases from V and 7 bases from J, with 6 as the unmatched junction base count. Inclusive of the bounding cysteine and phenylalanine, the CDR3 is 14 residues long. The only DNA kept is the CDR3, 42 bases in frame from the first base. The germline V gene (reference sequence) supplies CDR1 SEHNR and CDR2 FQNEAQ. The investigation overall reported the following: Because the sample size was small (n of about 30) and many exploratory analyses were performed, the results are intended to be hypothesis-generating. At 3 weeks after the start of treatment, tumor-associated TCR clones in peripheral blood had expanded more in patients with durable benefit (n of about 20, p = 0.022). A pretreatment peripheral blood TCR clonality below the median was linked to improved progression-free and overall survival.

The cohort included 29 patients with locally advanced or metastatic urothelial carcinoma who were treated at Memorial Sloan Kettering on a trial protocol. Peripheral blood mononuclear cells were collected from each patient pretreatment and during treatment, giving between 1 and 8 total time points per patient. The Qiagen DNeasy Blood extraction kit was used to purify genomic DNA from total PBMCs and tumor samples. PBMCs were collected pretreatment and during treatment and were isolated and stored as previously described. As concerns this clone: Its antigen specificity is not known. Base qualities are not recorded, but no much larger clone differs from it by a single base.

Here the chain combines TRBV7-9 and TRBJ2-2; TRBD1 fits 8 bases in the junction. Sample: PBMCs, taken around atezolizumab (anti-PD-L1) treatment. This sequence was found in a man between 70 and 80 years old with urothelial cancer. This receptor carries the CDR3 CASSLGQVFGELFF. The DNA sequence is given as TGTGCCAGCAGCCTGGGACAGGTTTTCGGGGAGCTGTTTTTT.